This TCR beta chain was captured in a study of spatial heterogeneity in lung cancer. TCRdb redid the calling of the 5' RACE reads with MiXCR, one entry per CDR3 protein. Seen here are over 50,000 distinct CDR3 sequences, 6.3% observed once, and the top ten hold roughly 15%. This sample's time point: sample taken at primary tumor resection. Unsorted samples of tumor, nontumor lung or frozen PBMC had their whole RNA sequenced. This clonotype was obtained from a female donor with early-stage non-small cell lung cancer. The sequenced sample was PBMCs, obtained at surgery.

The CDR3 here is CSAKGQERPEAFF. The CDR3 DNA reads as TGCAGTGCTAAGGGACAGGAGAGACCTGAAGCTTTCTTT. This chain joins TRBV20-1 and TRBJ1-1, with 8 bases fitting TRBD1. Germline CDR1 and CDR2: DFQATT and SNEGSKA (reference sequence). The ends lost 4 bases at V and 6 bases at J; junction bases unmatched: 7. The CDR3 runs 13 residues.